This T cell receptor (beta chain) was retrieved from a study of T cells in Graves' hyperthyroidism and ophthalmopathy. Overall study results and limits: Most thyroid clonotypes expanded above 0.001 were also detected in blood.

This clonotype came up a few times. No antigen is known for it. The CDR3 contains 14 residues. With 5 bases clipped from V and 9 bases from J, the junction kept 9 bases outside the gene matches. Germline values: CDR1 LGHDT, CDR2 YNNKEL (reference sequence). The source material, RNA transcripts, was used to amplify TCR beta CDR3 regions. First-round RT-PCR with HTBI primers amplified the TCR CDR3 region. One entry per CDR3 protein, called by TCRdb with MiXCR from the multiplex PCR reads. This sample has about 130,000 distinct CDR3 sequences, with approximately 24% found just once. Sequencing input: blood. This chain links TRBV3-1 with TRBJ2-1, with 8 bases fitting TRBD2. This clonotype was obtained from a woman aged 45-65 years with Graves' hyperthyroidism that later progressed to Graves' ophthalmopathy. The CDR3 sequence: CASSCSGGSTEQFF. The DNA of the CDR3 is TGTGCCAGCAGCTGCAGCGGGGGATCCACTGAGCAGTTCTTC.